Below, 30 T cell receptor beta chains from the same sample are listed, as sequenced in a study of blood T cell repertoires in COVID-19. Generated by immunoSEQ multiplex PCR, the TCRdb table keeps only in-frame clones and is missing some. Of fewer than 150,000 clones in the sample, more than 70% are singletons; the top ten hold around 4.5%. What was sequenced was peripheral blood. The source is a human donor in a cohort sampled during active COVID-19.

The rearrangement joins TRBV4-1 to TRBJ2-4; TRBD2 matches at 7 bases. The ends lost 5 bases at V and 9 bases at J; junction bases unmatched: 10. The CDR3 spans 14 residues. CDR1 is MGHRA and CDR2 is YSYEKL in the germline V gene. The CDR3 spells CASSAKGLGAIQYF. The CDR3 DNA reads as TGCGCCAGCAGCGCTAAAGGACTAGGAGCCATTCAGTACTTC.

The V and J genes are TRBV10-2 and TRBJ2-7; a weak D match, TRBD2 (5 bases). Germline loops: CDR1 WSHSY, CDR2 SAAADI. V lost 2 bases and J 7 bases, leaving 15 bases between the germline ends. CDR3 length: 14 amino acids. CDR3 residues: CASSERGRSWEQYV. As DNA, the CDR3 is TGCGCCAGCAGTGAGCGAGGGCGAAGCTGGGAGCAGTACGTC.

This chain connects TRBV3-1 (or the pseudogene TRBV3-2) to TRBJ1-3; TRBD1 is a possible D gene (5 bases). V lost 4 bases and J 5 bases, leaving 15 bases between the germline ends. This CDR3 has 15 amino acids. Germline CDR1 is LGHDT and CDR2 is YNNKEL (reference sequence). In nucleotides, the CDR3 is TGTGCCAGCAGCCCCCAAGGCGGGGGGAGAAACACCATATATTTT. It translates to CASSPQGGGRNTIYF.

This clone was detected only once. V and J are TRBV3-1 (or the pseudogene TRBV3-2) and TRBJ1-2; 10 bases are a match to TRBD1. V gave up 4 bases and J gave up 5 bases; unmatched junction bases: 4. This CDR3 has 14 amino acids. Germline loops: CDR1 LGHDT, CDR2 YNNKEL (reference sequence). CDR3 DNA sequence: TGTGCCAGCAGCCGATTGGGACAGGGGTATGGCTACACCTTC. Protein product: CASSRLGQGYGYTF.

The chain uses TRBV27 and TRBJ2-6; 7 positions match TRBD1. V dropped 1 base and J dropped 2; count of bases not matched to a gene: 14. The CDR3 totals 20 residues. The germline CDR1 and CDR2 sequences are MNHEY and SMNVEV (reference sequence). CDR3 sequence: CASSLWFGQGVRAGANVLTF. The CDR3 DNA reads TGTGCCAGCAGTTTATGGTTCGGGCAGGGGGTCCGGGCTGGGGCCAACGTCCTGACTTTC.

CDR3 DNA sequence: TGTGCCAGCAGCTTCATTCTAGCGGGAGGGCCGGCAGATACGCAGTATTTT. Amino acids: CASSFILAGGPADTQYF. This chain links TRBV5-6 with TRBJ2-3; TRBD2 matches at 12 bases. Germline V gene lookup returns CDR1 SGHDT and CDR2 YYEEEE. Trimming at V came to 2 bases and at J to 4 bases, leaving 8 bases not matched to a gene. CDR3 length equals 17 residues.

This rearrangement joins TRBV5-1 to TRBJ1-2; 9 nucleotides align to TRBD1. With V trimmed by 1 base and J by 6 bases, 10 bases remained unmatched. This CDR3 is 16 amino acids long. Germline lookup yields CDR1 SGHRS and CDR2 YFSETQ. CDR3: CASSLRQGGQRDGYTF. Here the CDR3 DNA reads TGCGCCAGCAGCTTGAGACAGGGGGGACAAAGGGATGGCTACACCTTC.

The rearrangement joins TRBV11-3 to TRBJ2-5; 8 bases agree with TRBD1. Germline CDR1 reads SGHNT; CDR2 reads YENEEA. With V trimmed by 5 bases and J by 4 bases, 21 bases remained unmatched. CDR3 size: 19 residues. CDR3 in amino acids: CASSVRGPRGRLGRETQYF. CDR3 sequence (DNA): TGTGCCAGCAGCGTCCGCGGGCCCAGGGGGCGCTTGGGTAGAGAGACCCAGTACTTC.

This chain links TRBV5-5 with TRBJ2-2, with D perhaps TRBD2 (6 bases). The V gene lost 9 bases and the J gene lost 7 bases, with 22 bases spanning the gap. Germline values: CDR1 SGHKS, CDR2 YYEKEE (reference sequence). There are 15 residues in the CDR3. CDR3 in amino acids: CATRTGVAISGELFF. For the CDR3, the DNA is TGTGCCACCAGGACGGGGGTAGCTATAAGCGGGGAGCTGTTTTTT.

This sequence joins TRBV4-1 and TRBJ2-1, with D hard to call. The CDR3 runs 12 residues. Trimming stripped 3 bases from V and 4 bases from J, with 4 bases between. Germline CDR1 and CDR2: MGHRA and YSYEKL. The CDR3 protein is CASSQRYNEQFF. Written as DNA, the CDR3 is TGCGCCAGCAGCCAGAGGTACAATGAGCAGTTCTTC.

The chain carries TRBV5-6 and TRBJ2-2, with TRBD2 matching 11 bases. V was clipped by 4 bases and J by 0 bases; unmatched bases: 8. The CDR3 is 18 residues long. Germline V gene data show CDR1 as SGHDT and CDR2 as YYEEEE. The CDR3 nucleotides are TGTGCCAGCAGCCAGATACTAGCGGGGGTGACGAACACCGGGGAGCTGTTTTTT. This codes for CASSQILAGVTNTGELFF. The full variable domain, rest sourced from reference TRBV5-6 and TRBJ2-2, is DAGVTQSPTHLIKTRGQQVTLRCSPKSGHDTVSWYQQALGQGPQFIFQYYEEEERQRGNFPDRFSGHQFPNYSSELNVNALLLGDSALYLCASSQILAGVTNTGELFFGEGSRLTVL.

This clone has only a few counts. The rearrangement joins TRBV7-6 to TRBJ2-7; D is perhaps TRBD2 (6 bases). V gave up 2 bases and J gave up 3 bases, with 17 bases separating them. Germline values: CDR1 SGHVS, CDR2 FNYEAQ. The CDR3 sequence is 16 residues long. For the CDR3, the DNA is TGTGCCAGCAGCTTAAGGAGGGCCGGAAATTACTACGAGCAGTACTTC. Translation gives CASSLRRAGNYYEQYF.

This chain uses TRBV3-1 (or the pseudogene TRBV3-2) with TRBJ2-1, with 10 bases lining up with TRBD2. V was pared by 0 bases and J by 4 bases, with 3 bases of the junction left unmatched. Germline loops: CDR1 LGHDT, CDR2 YNNKEL (reference sequence). The CDR3 runs 16 residues. Here the CDR3 reads CASSQDRAGGYNEQFF. The CDR3 nucleotides read TGTGCCAGCAGCCAAGATAGAGCGGGGGGGTACAATGAGCAGTTCTTC.

This chain joins TRBV6-5 and TRBJ1-1; a possible D gene is TRBD1 (6 bases). CDR3 length: 14 amino acids. V gave up 6 bases and J gave up 1 base, with 12 bases separating them. Germline V gives CDR1 MNHEY, CDR2 SVGAGI. For the CDR3, the DNA is TGTGCCAGCAGGATAGGGGGACCGAACACTGAAGCTTTCTTT. Protein: CASRIGGPNTEAFF.

Concerning this clone itself: The DNA is left out, because the CDR3 cannot be placed on it with certainty; the CDR3 is given as TCRdb lists it. The CDR3 loop is CASSFLWTGDSGANVLTF. The chain recombines TRBV7-2 with TRBJ2-6; the table's D call TRBD1 went unverified against the DNA. The CDR3 comprises 18 residues, both ends counted. CDR1 is SGHTA and CDR2 is FQGNSA in the germline V gene.

This clone was detected only once. This chain joins TRBV5-6 and TRBJ2-3; the D is unclear. Germline V gene sequence: CDR1 SGHDT, CDR2 YYEEEE. The CDR3 consists of 15 residues. Trimming took 2 bases from V and 6 from J, leaving 16 bases between them. CDR3 amino acids: CASSLRLSTSDTQYF. DNA of the CDR3: TGTGCCAGCAGCTTAAGACTGTCGACCTCGGATACGCAGTATTTT.

A single count supports this clone. V is TRBV12-3 or TRBV12-4 and J is TRBJ1-1, with D unresolved. Trimming took off 0 bases at V and 1 base at J, with 3 bases between the two ends. This CDR3 is 13 amino acids long. CDR3 amino acids: CASSLASNTEAFF. CDR3 in DNA: TGTGCCAGCAGTTTAGCCTCGAACACTGAAGCTTTCTTT.

V usage is TRBV27 and J usage is TRBJ1-5, with TRBD1 identical over 7 bases. Germline values: CDR1 MNHEY, CDR2 SMNVEV (reference sequence). The CDR3 spans 13 residues. V gave up 6 bases and J gave up 11 bases; unmatched junction bases: 10. As DNA, the CDR3 is TGTGCCAGCAGGATACGACAGGGTCTAGCCCAGCATTTT. Protein: CASRIRQGLAQHF.

In nucleotides, the CDR3 is TGTGCCAGCAGCTTGGCAGGCTCTGGAAACACCATATATTTT. It is translated as CASSLAGSGNTIYF. The chain uses TRBV5-5 and TRBJ1-3; D is uncertain. V lost 0 bases and J 0 bases, leaving 4 bases between the germline ends. The germline V gene has CDR1 SGHKS and CDR2 YYEKEE (reference sequence). The CDR3 is 14 amino acids.

The CDR3 loop reads CASSFGTGGTEAFF. CDR3 nucleotide sequence: TGCGCCAGCAGCTTCGGGACAGGGGGCACTGAAGCTTTCTTT. The rearrangement uses TRBV5-1 and TRBJ1-1, with 11 nucleotides matching TRBD1. The CDR3 is made up of 14 amino acids. CDR1 and CDR2 (germline): SGHRS, YFSETQ. J lost 4 bases, V lost 2 bases, and 1 base had no gene match.

In its sample, this clone was seen once. The CDR3 loop reads CASSYSGGARGDQYF. The DNA of the CDR3 is TGTGCCAGCAGTTATAGCGGGGGCGCTCGTGGGGACCAGTACTTC. The chain joins TRBV6-6 to TRBJ2-5; 9 bases align to TRBD2. The germline V gene encodes CDR1 MNHNY and CDR2 SVGAGI (reference sequence). The CDR3 consists of 15 residues. After removal of 3 bases from V and 10 bases from J, the junction contained 12 bases not matched to a gene.

The CDR3 DNA reads as TGTGCCTGGTCAGGGGCTGGGGCCAACGTCCTGACTTTC. As protein: CAWSGAGANVLTF. This chain uses TRBV30 with TRBJ2-6; TRBD1 is a possible D gene (6 bases). Germline V gives CDR1 GTSNPN, CDR2 SVGIG (reference sequence). V was shortened by 5 bases and J by 2 bases, with 7 bases between the two germline ends. The CDR3 runs 13 residues.

The chain joins TRBV7-6 to TRBJ1-2, with D hard to call. V dropped 5 bases and J dropped 0 bases, with 10 bases sitting between them. The germline V gene has CDR1 SGHVS and CDR2 FNYEAQ. The CDR3 spans 14 residues. CDR3 DNA sequence: TGTGCCAGCAGCGGAGGCGTTCCTAACTATGGCTACACCTTC. This sequence encodes CASSGGVPNYGYTF.

The V call is TRBV6-5, the J call TRBJ2-7; D uncertain. This CDR3 is 16 amino acids long. Trimming removed 0 bases from V and 6 bases from J, with 18 bases in between. Germline lookup yields CDR1 MNHEY and CDR2 SVGAGI. In nucleotides, the CDR3 is TGTGCCAGCAGTTACTCGGGTCTGAGGAGATTGCCCGAGCAGTACGTC. As protein: CASSYSGLRRLPEQYV.

As regards this clone: Relative to the germline gene, one junction end is altered; a read error may explain this. This chain uses TRBV19 with TRBJ2-1, with 7 bases matching TRBD2. This CDR3 contains 14 residues. Germline CDR1 LNHDA, CDR2 SQIVND (reference sequence). The CDR3 loop is CASSIDGLVNEQLF. The CDR3 DNA sequence: TGTGCCAGTAGTATAGATGGACTAGTCAATGAGCAGCTCTTC.

The J gene is TRBJ1-1, the V gene TRBV7-2, with D unclear. The CDR3 loop spans 13 amino acids. The germline V gene has CDR1 SGHTA and CDR2 FQGNSA. Trimming removed 3 bases at V and 10 bases at J, with 15 bases between. CDR3 sequence reads: CASSLWIGEVAFF. CDR3 coding DNA: TGTGCCAGCAGCTTGTGGATCGGGGAGGTAGCTTTCTTT.

The CDR3: CASSFGTEETQYF. CDR3 DNA sequence: TGCGCCAGCAGCTTCGGGACTGAAGAGACCCAGTACTTC. The rearrangement joins TRBV5-1 to TRBJ2-5; D perhaps matches TRBD2 (6 bases). V was pared by 2 bases and J by 3 bases, with 8 bases between. This CDR3 spans 13 amino acids. CDR1 SGHRS and CDR2 YFSETQ come from the germline V gene.

The chain uses TRBV5-4 and TRBJ1-2; TRBD1 matches 10 bases. Germline CDR1 reads SGHNT; CDR2 reads YYREEE (reference sequence). This CDR3 comprises 13 residues. The V gene end was trimmed by 4 bases and the J gene end by 8 bases; junction bases not matched to a gene: 5. The CDR3 coding sequence is TGTGCCAGCAGCGCCCGGACAGGGGGAGGCTACACCTTC. Translating gives CASSARTGGGYTF.

This chain links TRBV6-1 with TRBJ2-5; 9 bases map to TRBD2. This CDR3 has 16 amino acids. CDR1 MNHNS and CDR2 SASEGT come from the germline V gene. The V and J ends lost 2 bases and 2 bases, in that order; junction bases with no gene match: 6. The CDR3 protein is CASSELGGGAQETQYF. The CDR3 coding sequence is TGTGCCAGCAGTGAATTGGGCGGGGGGGCGCAAGAGACCCAGTACTTC.

The chain has TRBV6-5 and TRBJ2-1, with TRBD1 as a possible D gene (6 bases). Germline V gives CDR1 MNHEY, CDR2 SVGAGI. Trimming removed 1 base from V and 7 bases from J, with 11 bases in between. CDR3 length: 14 residues. The CDR3 loop reads CASSYWGTTNEQFF. Written as DNA, the CDR3 is TGTGCCAGCAGTTACTGGGGGACAACAAATGAGCAGTTCTTC.